Presented here are 31 T cell receptor beta chains from one specimen sequenced in a study of T-cell reconstitution after alpha-beta-depleted transplantation in children. For TCRbeta, the library was prepared with unique molecular identifiers. TCRdb ran MiXCR on the PCR reads and lists one entry per CDR3 protein. This sample has just under 550,000 distinct CDR3 sequences; around 16% occur once, and the top ten carry less than 4%. Sequencing used PBMCs from the stem cell graft donor, obtained from the stem cell graft. The source is a human donor who donated a stem cell graft to a child with acute lymphoblastic leukemia.

The rearrangement uses TRBV20-1 and TRBJ2-1; D ambiguous. V was clipped by 0 bases and J by 2 bases, with 5 bases between them. The CDR3 loop spans 13 amino acids. Looked up from germline, CDR1 is DFQATT and CDR2 is SNEGSKA (reference sequence). The CDR3 DNA is TGCAGTGCTAGAGAGGGCACCTACAATGAGCAGTTCTTC. Protein sequence: CSAREGTYNEQFF.

With regard to this clonotype: At one end, the junction sequence differs from germline, possibly due to a read error. The CDR3 here is CASSLGISIDTQYF. CDR3 nucleotide sequence: TGTGCCAGCAGCTTGGGGATTAGCATAGATACGCAGTATTTT. The chain couples TRBV5-6 to TRBJ2-3; D call uncertain. CDR3 size: 14 residues. The germline CDR1 and CDR2 sequences are SGHDT and YYEEEE.

The chain carries TRBV7-6 and TRBJ2-5; possible D gene TRBD2, 6 bases. Germline assignment: CDR1 SGHVS and CDR2 FNYEAQ. CDR3 length: 15 residues. V lost 4 bases and J lost 2, with 14 bases in between. The CDR3 DNA sequence: TGTGCCAGCAGCTACCCCCGGGACTTACAAGAGACCCAGTACTTC. Translating gives CASSYPRDLQETQYF. Drawing the rest from reference TRBV7-6 and TRBJ2-5, the complete variable domain is GAGVSQSPRYKVTKRGQDVALRCDPISGHVSLYWYRQALGQGPEFLTYFNYEAQQDKSGLPNDRFSAERPEGSISTLTIQRTEQRDSAMYRCASSYPRDLQETQYFGPGTRLLVL.

The V and J genes are TRBV10-2 and TRBJ1-2; TRBD1 matches at 7 bases. The CDR3 is 15 amino acids. After removal of 4 bases from V and 4 bases from J, the junction contained 9 bases not matched to a gene. Germline V gene sequence: CDR1 WSHSY, CDR2 SAAADI. CDR3 region: CASSVPGQAIYGYTF. The CDR3 region has the DNA TGCGCCAGCAGTGTCCCCGGACAGGCGATCTATGGCTACACCTTC.

This clonotype has more than one count but fewer than ten. This CDR3 reads CASSVAPGRAGGGVGTDTQYF. DNA of the CDR3: TGTGCCAGCAGCGTGGCCCCAGGGAGGGCGGGAGGAGGAGTAGGCACAGATACGCAGTATTTT. The chain has TRBV9 and TRBJ2-3, with 8 bases that match TRBD2. J lost 1 base, V lost 2 bases, and 21 bases had no gene match. CDR3 length: 21 amino acids. The germline CDR1 and CDR2 sequences are SGDLS and YYNGEE.

The chain couples TRBV5-1 to TRBJ1-4; D not certain. Germline assignment: CDR1 SGHRS and CDR2 YFSETQ. The CDR3 loop spans 12 amino acids. The V end was cut by 7 bases, the J end by 4 bases, with 8 bases between. CDR3 amino acids: CASYYSNEKLFF. DNA of the CDR3: TGCGCCAGCTACTACAGTAATGAAAAACTGTTTTTT. Drawing the rest from reference TRBV5-1 and TRBJ1-4, the complete variable domain is KAGVTQTPRYLIKTRGQQVTLSCSPISGHRSVSWYQQTPGQGLQFLFEYFSETQRNKGNFPGRFSGRQFSNSRSEMNVSTLELGDSALYLCASYYSNEKLFFGSGTQLSVL.

This chain joins TRBV11-2 and TRBJ2-2; D is uncertain. The V gene lost 2 bases and the J gene lost 0 bases, with 10 bases spanning the gap. Germline V gene sequence: CDR1 SGHAT, CDR2 FQNNGV. This CDR3 spans 16 amino acids. The CDR3 DNA sequence: TGTGCCAGCAGCTTAAACGCTCCGTCGAACACCGGGGAGCTGTTTTTT. Its translation: CASSLNAPSNTGELFF.

This rearrangement joins TRBV5-1 to TRBJ1-1; D uncertain. Trimming pared 3 bases from V and 1 base from J, leaving 10 bases between. Germline V gene lookup returns CDR1 SGHRS and CDR2 YFSETQ. This CDR3 spans 14 amino acids. CDR3 bases: TGCGCCAGCAGCTCCGACGGCAGGAACACTGAAGCTTTCTTT. Amino acids: CASSSDGRNTEAFF.

The chain has TRBV14 and TRBJ2-3; no clear D gene. V lost 6 bases and J 5 bases, leaving 24 bases between the germline ends. The germline V gene encodes CDR1 SGHDN and CDR2 FVKESK. CDR3 length: 17 residues. The CDR3 loop reads CASSPLPPVLGIDTQYF. The CDR3 region has the DNA TGTGCCAGCAGTCCTCTCCCGCCGGTTCTTGGAATAGATACGCAGTATTTT.

In its sample, this clonotype was seen a few times. This chain links TRBV5-1 with TRBJ2-5; possibly TRBD1 for D (6 bases). Trimming removed 1 base from V and 2 bases from J, with 12 bases in between. There are 15 residues in the CDR3. From germline, CDR1 is SGHRS and CDR2 YFSETQ. The DNA of the CDR3 is TGCGCCAGCAGCTTGCCTCTGACAGGTCAAGAGACCCAGTACTTC. It codes for CASSLPLTGQETQYF.

The rearrangement joins TRBV5-1 to TRBJ1-1, with D unclear. Germline assignment: CDR1 SGHRS and CDR2 YFSETQ. The V end lost 4 bases, the J end lost 1 base, and 14 bases lay between the germline ends. This CDR3 region has 15 residues. DNA of the CDR3: TGCGCCAGCAGCCTCACGGTTGGAGCGAACACTGAAGCTTTCTTT. It codes for CASSLTVGANTEAFF.

The V and J genes are TRBV29-1 and TRBJ1-2; the D gene is possibly TRBD1 (6 bases). The CDR3 covers 12 residues. Trimming took 1 base from V and 5 from J, leaving 8 bases between them. CDR1 and CDR2 (germline): SQVTM, ANQGSEA. This chain's CDR3 is CSVEVQGYGYTF. CDR3 DNA: TGCAGCGTTGAAGTACAGGGTTATGGCTACACCTTC. Full variable domain (remainder filled in from reference TRBV29-1 and TRBJ1-2): SAVISQKPSRDICQRGTSLTIQCQVDSQVTMMFWYRQQPGQSLTLIATANQGSEATYESGFVIDKFPISRPNLTFSTLTVSNMSPEDSSIYLCSVEVQGYGYTFGSGTRLTVV.

The chain combines TRBV7-3 with TRBJ2-2; 10 nucleotides match TRBD2. The CDR3 has 19 residues. Germline CDR1 and CDR2: SGHTA and FQGTGA. After removal of 5 bases from V and 5 bases from J, the junction contained 17 bases not matched to a gene. The CDR3 reads CASSPRVAGGPVRTGELFF. The CDR3 region has the DNA TGTGCCAGCAGCCCCCGGGTAGCGGGAGGCCCAGTCCGAACCGGGGAGCTGTTTTTT.

CDR3 amino acids: CAWSVLQGYGYTF. CDR3 DNA sequence: TGTGCCTGGAGCGTACTACAGGGTTATGGCTACACCTTC. The chain employs TRBV30 and TRBJ1-2; possibly TRBD1 for D (6 bases). The V and J ends lost 3 bases and 5 bases respectively, with 13 bases between them. Germline CDR1 reads GTSNPN; CDR2 reads SVGIG (reference sequence). The CDR3 is 13 residues long.

This clonotype was detected a few times. V is TRBV2 and J is TRBJ2-1, with 9 nucleotides matching TRBD1. With V trimmed by 6 bases and J by 4 bases, 4 bases remained unmatched. The V gene's germline CDR1 is SNHLY and CDR2 FYNNEI. CDR3 size: 14 residues. The CDR3 sequence: CASRRQGGYNEQFF. DNA for the CDR3: TGTGCCAGCAGACGACAGGGGGGTTACAATGAGCAGTTCTTC. Complete variable domain (other parts from reference TRBV2 and TRBJ2-1): EPEVTQTPSHQVTQMGQEVILRCVPISNHLYFYWYRQILGQKVEFLVSFYNNEISEKSEIFDDQFSVERPDGSNFTLKIRSTKLEDSAMYFCASRRQGGYNEQFFGPGTRLTVL.

This clonotype has just a few counts. The CDR3, as DNA: TGTGCCAGCACCTCCGCCGGCTACGAGCAGTACTTC. Residues: CASTSAGYEQYF. The chain recombines TRBV12-3 or TRBV12-4 with TRBJ2-7; D not certain. This CDR3 comprises 12 residues. The V end was cut by 7 bases, the J end by 3 bases, with 10 bases between.

This chain joins TRBV20-1 and TRBJ2-5; TRBD2 matches 15 bases. The J segment lost 1 base and the V segment lost 4 bases, leaving 4 bases of the junction unmatched. Germline CDR1 reads DFQATT; CDR2 reads SNEGSKA (reference sequence). The CDR3 runs to 16 residues. CDR3 sequence (DNA): TGCAGTGCTACCCGGACTAGCGGGAGGGTCCAAGAGACCCAGTACTTC. Protein: CSATRTSGRVQETQYF.

The V gene is TRBV9, the J gene TRBJ2-1; TRBD2 matches at 16 bases. CDR1 and CDR2 (germline): SGDLS, YYNGEE. This CDR3 is built from 20 residues. V lost 4 bases to trimming and J lost 4 bases; unmatched junction nucleotides: 14. The CDR3 DNA is TGTGCCAGCAGCTCGACCACCGGGACTAGCGGGAGGGGTTTTTACAATGAGCAGTTCTTC. Protein sequence: CASSSTTGTSGRGFYNEQFF.

This clonotype has more than one count but fewer than ten. This rearrangement joins TRBV27 to TRBJ2-6; either TRBD1 or TRBD2 may supply D (5 bases each). The V gene's germline CDR1 is MNHEY and CDR2 SMNVEV (reference sequence). The CDR3 runs 18 residues. The V end lost 3 bases, the J end lost 0 bases, and 15 bases lay between the germline ends. CDR3 sequence: CASSFMGRESSGANVLTF. For the CDR3, the DNA is TGTGCCAGCAGTTTTATGGGACGGGAAAGCTCTGGGGCCAACGTCCTGACTTTC.

This clonotype was seen a handful of times. This rearrangement joins TRBV12-3 or TRBV12-4 to TRBJ2-5; D possibly corresponds to TRBD2 (6 bases). CDR3 length: 17 amino acids. Trimming took 1 base from V and 4 from J, leaving 19 bases between them. The CDR3: CASSLDAYSRGRETQYF. CDR3 bases: TGTGCCAGCAGTTTAGACGCGTACTCTCGGGGGAGAGAGACCCAGTACTTC.

The V gene is TRBV20-1, the J gene TRBJ1-1; D uncertain. The CDR3 covers 17 residues. Looked up from germline, CDR1 is DFQATT and CDR2 is SNEGSKA (reference sequence). The V gene lost 3 bases and the J gene lost 0 bases, with 20 bases spanning the gap. The CDR3 spells CSARTVPKYFMNTEAFF. The CDR3 DNA is TGCAGTGCTAGGACGGTGCCGAAATATTTTATGAACACTGAAGCTTTCTTT.

In its sample, this clonotype was seen a few times. The chain links TRBV5-1 to TRBJ2-1; 14 bases are a match to TRBD2. The CDR3 contains 15 residues. With 3 bases clipped from V and 8 bases from J, the junction kept 4 bases outside the gene matches. From germline, CDR1 is SGHRS and CDR2 YFSETQ. The CDR3 DNA reads as TGCGCCAGCAGCTCGCCGGGACTAGCGGGAGATGAGCAGTTCTTC. Translation gives CASSSPGLAGDEQFF.

The chain links TRBV7-3 to TRBJ2-2, with TRBD2 matching 8 bases. The CDR3 contains 19 residues. Germline CDR1 is SGHTA and CDR2 is FQGTGA. V lost 3 bases and J lost 0; bases outside the gene matches: 12. For the CDR3, the DNA is TGTGCCAGCAGCTTCCCCGCAGCGGGAGATGGGGCGAACACCGGGGAGCTGTTTTTT. It yields the protein CASSFPAAGDGANTGELFF. The full variable domain, completed using reference TRBV7-3 and TRBJ2-2, is GAGVSQTPSNKVTEKGKYVELRCDPISGHTALYWYRQSLGQGPEFLIYFQGTGAADDSGLPNDRFFAVRPEGSVSTLKIQRTERGDSAVYLCASSFPAAGDGANTGELFFGEGSRLTVL.

The chain recombines TRBV5-1 with TRBJ2-3; 7 bases agree with TRBD2. This CDR3 contains 16 residues. Germline CDR1 is SGHRS and CDR2 is YFSETQ. The V segment lost 4 bases and the J segment 3 bases; nucleotides outside the gene matches: 11. The CDR3 is CASSPGALAWTDTQYF. The CDR3 coding sequence is TGCGCCAGCAGCCCGGGAGCACTAGCGTGGACAGATACGCAGTATTTT.

This rearrangement joins TRBV20-1 to TRBJ2-3; D not certain. Germline V gene data show CDR1 as DFQATT and CDR2 as SNEGSKA (reference sequence). Trimming left V 4 bases short and J 2 bases short, with 16 bases between. The CDR3 is 15 amino acids. CDR3 loop: CSANAEPTLTDTQYF. CDR3 bases: TGCAGTGCTAACGCGGAGCCGACCCTCACAGATACGCAGTATTTT.

This clonotype was seen ten or more times. This rearrangement joins TRBV12-3 or TRBV12-4 to TRBJ2-7, with 7 bases that match TRBD1. The CDR3 has 13 amino acids. V was clipped by 6 bases and J by 0 bases; unmatched bases: 2. The CDR3 sequence: CASSTGVSYEQYF. In nucleotides, the CDR3 is TGTGCCAGCAGCACAGGGGTCTCCTACGAGCAGTACTTC.

There are a few counts of this clonotype. V and J are TRBV5-1 and TRBJ1-2; D perhaps matches TRBD1 (6 bases). The V end was cut by 0 bases, the J end by 1 base, with 13 bases between. The length of the CDR3 is 16 residues. Germline V gene data show CDR1 as SGHRS and CDR2 as YFSETQ. This chain's CDR3 is CASSLVAMGHNYGYTF. In nucleotides, the CDR3 is TGCGCCAGCAGCTTGGTTGCTATGGGACATAACTATGGCTACACCTTC.

The V call is TRBV20-1, the J call TRBJ2-5; D ambiguous. This CDR3 has 12 amino acids. Trimming left V 5 bases short and J 5 bases short, with 12 bases between. From germline, CDR1 is DFQATT and CDR2 SNEGSKA (reference sequence). The CDR3 bases are TGCAGTGCTCCTTTACTCGGGGAGACCCAGTACTTC. This codes for CSAPLLGETQYF.

Only a few counts were recorded for this clonotype. The chain joins TRBV5-5 to TRBJ2-3, with 8 bases lining up with TRBD2. The V and J ends lost 1 base and 2 bases, in that order; junction bases with no gene match: 12. The CDR3 covers 18 residues. Per germline, CDR1 SGHKS and CDR2 YYEKEE (reference sequence). Here the CDR3 reads CASSLKATSAQITDTQYF. The CDR3 DNA sequence: TGTGCCAGCAGCTTGAAAGCGACTAGCGCGCAGATCACAGATACGCAGTATTTT.

The CDR3 nucleotides read TGCGCCAGCAGGCCCGGAAACCAGCGGAACTCCTACAATGAGCAGTTCTTC. Translation: CASRPGNQRNSYNEQFF. This chain links TRBV4-1 with TRBJ2-1; weak D call: TRBD2 (5 bases). Trimming removed 6 bases from V and 0 bases from J, with 18 bases in between. CDR1 is MGHRA and CDR2 is YSYEKL in the germline V gene. The CDR3 runs to 17 residues.

This clonotype has just a few counts. The CDR3 loop is CATSDASGTTYEQFF. DNA for the CDR3: TGTGCCACCAGTGATGCCTCCGGGACTACCTATGAGCAGTTCTTC. The chain has TRBV24-1 and TRBJ2-1, with 7 bases that match TRBD2. CDR1 and CDR2 from the germline V gene are KGHDR and SFDVKD. CDR3 length: 15 residues. V dropped 3 bases and J dropped 8; count of bases not matched to a gene: 9.